This T cell receptor beta chain appears in the sequencing data of a study of beta chain features in type 1 diabetes. Sequencing targeted expressed TCRB transcripts, as all isolated RNA had been reverse transcribed. The method was immunoSEQ multiplex PCR; TCRdb's version includes in-frame clones alone and lacks a portion of them. Of 850,000 to 900,000 clones listed, roughly a sixth were seen once; the top ten hold 0.023%. This receptor was taken from a young woman in good health. The sequenced sample consisted of naive CD4+ T cells from blood.

The CDR3 loop is CASSPHRGHTQYF. Here the CDR3 DNA reads TGTGCCAGCAGCCCGCACAGGGGTCATACGCAGTATTTT. The genes are TRBV7-2 and TRBJ2-3; TRBD1 matches at 7 bases. The ends lost 5 bases at V and 7 bases at J; junction bases unmatched: 6. Per germline, CDR1 SGHTA and CDR2 FQGNSA. The CDR3 covers 13 residues. The full variable domain, rest sourced from reference TRBV7-2 and TRBJ2-3, is GAGVSQSPSNKVTEKGKDVELRCDPISGHTALYWYRQSLGQGLEFLIYFQGNSAPDKSGLPSDRFSAERTGGSVSTLTIQRTQQEDSAVYLCASSPHRGHTQYFGPGTRLTVL.